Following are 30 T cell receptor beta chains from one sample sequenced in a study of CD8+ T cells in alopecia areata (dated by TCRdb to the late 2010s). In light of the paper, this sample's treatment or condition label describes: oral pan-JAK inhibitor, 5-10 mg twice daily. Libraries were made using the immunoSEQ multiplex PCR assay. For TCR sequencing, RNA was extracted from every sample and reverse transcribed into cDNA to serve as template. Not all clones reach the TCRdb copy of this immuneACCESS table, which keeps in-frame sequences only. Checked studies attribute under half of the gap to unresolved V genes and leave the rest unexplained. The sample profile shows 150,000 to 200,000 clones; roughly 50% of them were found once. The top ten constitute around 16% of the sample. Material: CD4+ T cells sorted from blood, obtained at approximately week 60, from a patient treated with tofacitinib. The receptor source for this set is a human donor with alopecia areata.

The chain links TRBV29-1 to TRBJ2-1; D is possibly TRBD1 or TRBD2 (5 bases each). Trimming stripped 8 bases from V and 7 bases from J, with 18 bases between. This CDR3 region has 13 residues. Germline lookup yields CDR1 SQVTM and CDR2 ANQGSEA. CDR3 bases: TGCAGCATAGGGTGGGGGAGTAGAAATGAGCAGTTCTTC. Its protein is CSIGWGSRNEQFF.

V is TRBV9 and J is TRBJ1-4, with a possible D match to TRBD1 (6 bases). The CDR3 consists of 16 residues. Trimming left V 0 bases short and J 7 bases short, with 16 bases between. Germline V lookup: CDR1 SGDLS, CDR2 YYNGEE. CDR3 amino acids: CASSVGGARGVEKLFF. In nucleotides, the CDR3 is TGTGCCAGCAGCGTAGGGGGGGCGCGAGGCGTTGAAAAACTGTTTTTT.

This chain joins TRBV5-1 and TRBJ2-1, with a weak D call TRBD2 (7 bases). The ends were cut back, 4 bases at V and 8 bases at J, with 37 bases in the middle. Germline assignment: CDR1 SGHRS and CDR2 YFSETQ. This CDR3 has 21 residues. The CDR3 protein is CASSQGWSGTGGIRGDDEQFF. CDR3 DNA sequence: TGCGCCAGCAGCCAGGGGTGGTCGGGGACGGGAGGCATTCGGGGCGATGATGAGCAGTTCTTC.

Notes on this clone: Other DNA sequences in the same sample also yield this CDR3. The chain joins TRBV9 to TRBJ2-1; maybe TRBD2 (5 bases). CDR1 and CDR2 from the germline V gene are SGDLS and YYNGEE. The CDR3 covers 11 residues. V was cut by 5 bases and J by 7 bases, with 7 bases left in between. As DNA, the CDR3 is TGTGCCAGCAGACGGGATAATGAGCAGTTCTTC. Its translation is CASRRDNEQFF. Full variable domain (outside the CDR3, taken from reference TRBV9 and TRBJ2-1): DSGVTQTPKHLITATGQRVTLRCSPRSGDLSVYWYQQSLDQGLQFLIQYYNGEERAKGNILERFSAQQFPDLHSELNLSSLELGDSALYFCASRRDNEQFFGPGTRLTVL.

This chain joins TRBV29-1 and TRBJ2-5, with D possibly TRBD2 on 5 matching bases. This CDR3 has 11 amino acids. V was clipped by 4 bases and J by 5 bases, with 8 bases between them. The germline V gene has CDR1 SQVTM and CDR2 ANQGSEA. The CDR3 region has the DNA TGCAGCGTTGGAGGGCAGGAGACCCAGTACTTC. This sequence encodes CSVGGQETQYF.

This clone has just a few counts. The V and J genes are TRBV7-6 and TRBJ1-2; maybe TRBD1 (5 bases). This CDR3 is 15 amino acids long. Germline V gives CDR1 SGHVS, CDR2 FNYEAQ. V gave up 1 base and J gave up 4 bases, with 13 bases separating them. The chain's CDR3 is CASSLDARGIYGYTF. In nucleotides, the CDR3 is TGTGCCAGCAGCTTAGATGCGCGGGGCATCTATGGCTACACCTTC.

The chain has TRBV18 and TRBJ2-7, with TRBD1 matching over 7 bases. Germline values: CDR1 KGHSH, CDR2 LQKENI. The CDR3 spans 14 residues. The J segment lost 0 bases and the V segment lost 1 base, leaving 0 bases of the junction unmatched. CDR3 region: CASSPRDSSYEQYF. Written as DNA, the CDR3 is TGTGCCAGCTCACCACGGGACAGCTCCTACGAGCAGTACTTC. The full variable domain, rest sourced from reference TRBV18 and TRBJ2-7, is NAGVMQNPRHLVRRRGQEARLRCSPMKGHSHVYWYRQLPEEGLKFMVYLQKENIIDESGMPKERFSAEFPKEGPSILRIQQVVRGDSAAYFCASSPRDSSYEQYFGPGTRLTVT.

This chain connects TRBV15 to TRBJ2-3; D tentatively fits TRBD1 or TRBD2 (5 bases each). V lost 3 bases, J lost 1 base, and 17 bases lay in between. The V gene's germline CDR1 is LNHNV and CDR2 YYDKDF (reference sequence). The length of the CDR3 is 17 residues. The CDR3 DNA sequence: TGTGCCACCAGCAGGGACTTCCTTGGGGGTGGCACAGATACGCAGTATTTT. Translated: CATSRDFLGGGTDTQYF.

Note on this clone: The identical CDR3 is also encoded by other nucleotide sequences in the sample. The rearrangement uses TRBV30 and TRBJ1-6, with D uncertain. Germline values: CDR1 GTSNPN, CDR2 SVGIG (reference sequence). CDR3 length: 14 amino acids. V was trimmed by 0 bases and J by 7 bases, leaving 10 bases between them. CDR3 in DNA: TGTGCCTGGAGTGTCGGGCACCTAAATTCACCCCTCCACTTT. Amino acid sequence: CAWSVGHLNSPLHF.

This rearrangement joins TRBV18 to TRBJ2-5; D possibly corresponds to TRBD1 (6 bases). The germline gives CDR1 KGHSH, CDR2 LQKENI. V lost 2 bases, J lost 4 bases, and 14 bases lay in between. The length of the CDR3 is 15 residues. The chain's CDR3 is CASSPADSTRETQYF. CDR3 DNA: TGTGCCAGCTCACCAGCGGACAGCACCAGAGAGACCCAGTACTTC.

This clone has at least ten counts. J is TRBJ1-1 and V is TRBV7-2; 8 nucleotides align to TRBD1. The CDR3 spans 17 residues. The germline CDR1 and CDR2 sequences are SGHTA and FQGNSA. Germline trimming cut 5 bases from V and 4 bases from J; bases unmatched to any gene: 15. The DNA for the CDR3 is TGTGCCAGCAGCCTTGGACAGGGTCGACCTCAGGGCACTGAAGCTTTCTTT. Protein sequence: CASSLGQGRPQGTEAFF.

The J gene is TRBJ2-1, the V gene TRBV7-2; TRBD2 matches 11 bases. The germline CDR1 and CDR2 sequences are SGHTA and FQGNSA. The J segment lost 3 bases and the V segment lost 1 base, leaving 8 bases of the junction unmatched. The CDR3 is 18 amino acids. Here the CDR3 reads CASSLVVTGTSGYNEQFF. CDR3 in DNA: TGTGCCAGCAGCTTAGTAGTCACCGGGACTAGCGGCTACAATGAGCAGTTCTTC.

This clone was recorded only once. The CDR3 DNA reads as TGCGCCAGCAGCTTTACAAACAATGAGCAGTTCTTC. Translated, it gives CASSFTNNEQFF. This chain uses TRBV5-1 with TRBJ2-1, with no clear D. The CDR3 totals 12 residues. The V gene lost 2 bases and the J gene lost 5 bases, with 5 bases spanning the gap. Per the germline V gene, CDR1 is SGHRS and CDR2 is YFSETQ.

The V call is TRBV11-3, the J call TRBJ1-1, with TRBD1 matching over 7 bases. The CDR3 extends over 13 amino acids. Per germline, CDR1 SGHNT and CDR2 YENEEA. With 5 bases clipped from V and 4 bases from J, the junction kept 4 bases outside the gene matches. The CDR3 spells CASSPYRGTEAFF. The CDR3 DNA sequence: TGTGCCAGCAGCCCCTACAGGGGCACTGAAGCTTTCTTT.

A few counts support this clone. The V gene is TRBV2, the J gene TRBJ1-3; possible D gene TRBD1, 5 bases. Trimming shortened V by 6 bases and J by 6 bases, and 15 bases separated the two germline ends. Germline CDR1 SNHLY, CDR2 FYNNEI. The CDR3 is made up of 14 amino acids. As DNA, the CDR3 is TGTGCCAGCAGCCCCGGCGGGGGAGTAAACACCATATATTTT. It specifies CASSPGGGVNTIYF.

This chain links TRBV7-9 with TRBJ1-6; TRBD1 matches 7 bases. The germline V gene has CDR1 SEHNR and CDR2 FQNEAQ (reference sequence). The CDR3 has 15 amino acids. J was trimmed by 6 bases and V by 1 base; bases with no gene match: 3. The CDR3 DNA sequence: TGTGCCAGCAGCTTAGTCTCAGGGGGTAATTCACCCCTCCACTTT. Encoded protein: CASSLVSGGNSPLHF.

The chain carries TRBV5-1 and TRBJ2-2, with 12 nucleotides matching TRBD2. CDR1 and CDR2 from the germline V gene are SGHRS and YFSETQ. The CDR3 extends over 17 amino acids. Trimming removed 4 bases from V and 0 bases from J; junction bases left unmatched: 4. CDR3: CASSPTSGGTNTGELFF. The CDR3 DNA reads TGCGCCAGCAGCCCCACTAGCGGGGGGACGAACACCGGGGAGCTGTTTTTT.

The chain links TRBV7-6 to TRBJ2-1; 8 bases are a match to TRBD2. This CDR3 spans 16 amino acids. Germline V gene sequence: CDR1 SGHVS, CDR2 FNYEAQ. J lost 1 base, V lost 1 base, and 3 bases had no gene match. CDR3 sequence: CASSLGASGSYNEQFF. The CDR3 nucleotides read TGTGCCAGCAGCTTAGGGGCTAGCGGGTCCTACAATGAGCAGTTCTTC.

The CDR3 is CASSQEGTGGTDTQYF. Written as DNA, the CDR3 is TGCGCCAGCAGCCAAGAAGGAACAGGGGGCACAGATACGCAGTATTTT. V gene TRBV4-1 combines with J gene TRBJ2-3, with TRBD1 matching 7 bases. The ends lost 0 bases at V and 1 base at J; junction bases unmatched: 4. Germline CDR1 reads MGHRA; CDR2 reads YSYEKL. This CDR3 contains 16 residues.

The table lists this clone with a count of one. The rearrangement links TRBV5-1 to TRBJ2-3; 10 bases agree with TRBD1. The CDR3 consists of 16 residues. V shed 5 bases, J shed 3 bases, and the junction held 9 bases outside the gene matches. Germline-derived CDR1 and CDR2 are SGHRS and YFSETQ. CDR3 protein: CASRSRQGAGTDTQYF. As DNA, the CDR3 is TGCGCCAGCAGATCAAGACAGGGGGCTGGAACAGATACGCAGTATTTT.

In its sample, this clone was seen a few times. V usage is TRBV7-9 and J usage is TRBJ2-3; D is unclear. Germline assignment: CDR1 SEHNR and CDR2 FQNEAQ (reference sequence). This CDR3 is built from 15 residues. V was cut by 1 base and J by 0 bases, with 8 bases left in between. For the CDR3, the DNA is TGTGCCAGCAGCTTAGGTTTAACTAGCACAGATACGCAGTATTTT. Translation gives CASSLGLTSTDTQYF.

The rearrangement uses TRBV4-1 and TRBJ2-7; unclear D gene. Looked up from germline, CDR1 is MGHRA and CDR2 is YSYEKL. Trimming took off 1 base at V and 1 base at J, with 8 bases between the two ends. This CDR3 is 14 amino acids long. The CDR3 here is CASSQGSGSYEQYF. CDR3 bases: TGCGCCAGCAGCCAAGGTTCGGGTTCCTACGAGCAGTACTTC.

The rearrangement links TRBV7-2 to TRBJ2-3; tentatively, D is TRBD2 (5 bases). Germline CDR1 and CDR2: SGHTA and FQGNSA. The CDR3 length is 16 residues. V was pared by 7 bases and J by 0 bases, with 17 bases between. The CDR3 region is CASTTGDHKSTDTQYF. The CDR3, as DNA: TGTGCCAGCACCACCGGGGATCACAAGAGCACAGATACGCAGTATTTT. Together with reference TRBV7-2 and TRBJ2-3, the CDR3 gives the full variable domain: GAGVSQSPSNKVTEKGKDVELRCDPISGHTALYWYRQSLGQGLEFLIYFQGNSAPDKSGLPSDRFSAERTGGSVSTLTIQRTQQEDSAVYLCASTTGDHKSTDTQYFGPGTRLTVL.

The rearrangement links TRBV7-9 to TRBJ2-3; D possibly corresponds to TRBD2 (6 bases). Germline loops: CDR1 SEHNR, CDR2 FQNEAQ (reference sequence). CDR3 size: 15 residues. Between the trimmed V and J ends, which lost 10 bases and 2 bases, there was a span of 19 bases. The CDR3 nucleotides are TGTGCCACTTCCTTCGGGGCGGGGCCCACAGATACGCAGTATTTT. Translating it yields CATSFGAGPTDTQYF. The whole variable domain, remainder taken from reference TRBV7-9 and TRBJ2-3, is DTGVSQNPRHKITKRGQNVTFRCDPISEHNRLYWYRQTLGQGPEFLTYFQNEAQLEKSRLLSDRFSAERPKGSFSTLEIQRTEQGDSAMYLCATSFGAGPTDTQYFGPGTRLTVL.

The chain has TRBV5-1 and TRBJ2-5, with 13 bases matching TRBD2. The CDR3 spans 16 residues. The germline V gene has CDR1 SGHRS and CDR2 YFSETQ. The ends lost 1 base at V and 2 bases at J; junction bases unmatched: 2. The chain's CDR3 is CASSLMGLAGQETQYF. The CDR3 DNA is TGCGCCAGCAGCTTGATGGGACTAGCGGGGCAAGAGACCCAGTACTTC. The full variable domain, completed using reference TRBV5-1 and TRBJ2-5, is KAGVTQTPRYLIKTRGQQVTLSCSPISGHRSVSWYQQTPGQGLQFLFEYFSETQRNKGNFPGRFSGRQFSNSRSEMNVSTLELGDSALYLCASSLMGLAGQETQYFGPGTRLLVL.

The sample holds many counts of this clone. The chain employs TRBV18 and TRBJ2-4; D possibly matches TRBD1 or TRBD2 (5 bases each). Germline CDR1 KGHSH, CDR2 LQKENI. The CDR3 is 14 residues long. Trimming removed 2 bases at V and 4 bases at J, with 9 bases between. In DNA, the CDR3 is TGTGCCAGCTCACCAGGGACCGAAAAAAACATTCAGTACTTC. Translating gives CASSPGTEKNIQYF.

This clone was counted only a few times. The CDR3 DNA reads TGTGCCAGCAGCTTAGCAGGGATCCTCGGGGTTCCCCACGAGCAGTACTTC. Translating it yields CASSLAGILGVPHEQYF. The chain links TRBV7-9 to TRBJ2-7; possibly TRBD2 for D (5 bases). The ends were cut back, 0 bases at V and 5 bases at J, with 20 bases in the middle. CDR1 SEHNR and CDR2 FQNEAQ come from the germline V gene (reference sequence). The CDR3 runs to 17 residues.

CDR3 sequence (DNA): TGCGCCAGCAGCCAAGATGCAGGGTATGGAAACACCATATATTTT. This sequence encodes CASSQDAGYGNTIYF. V is TRBV4-1 and J is TRBJ1-3; perhaps TRBD1 as D (5 bases). Looked up from germline, CDR1 is MGHRA and CDR2 is YSYEKL. There are 15 residues in the CDR3. V lost 0 bases and J lost 3, with 9 bases in between.

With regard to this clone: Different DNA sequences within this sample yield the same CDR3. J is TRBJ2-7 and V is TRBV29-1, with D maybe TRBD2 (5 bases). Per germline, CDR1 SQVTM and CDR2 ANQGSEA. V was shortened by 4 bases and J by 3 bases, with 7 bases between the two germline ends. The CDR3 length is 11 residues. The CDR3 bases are TGCAGCGTTGCGGGGTACTACGAGCAGTACTTC. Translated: CSVAGYYEQYF.

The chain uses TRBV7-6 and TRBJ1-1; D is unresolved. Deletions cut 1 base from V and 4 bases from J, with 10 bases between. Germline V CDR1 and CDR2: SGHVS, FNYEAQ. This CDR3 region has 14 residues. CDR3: CASSLGSRATEAFF. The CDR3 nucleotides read TGTGCCAGCAGCTTAGGGTCCCGGGCCACTGAAGCTTTCTTT.